The clone carrying this T cell receptor beta chain is termed medium-sized. This specimen belongs to a study of HIV-infected patients and healthy controls. cDNA was made from 500 ng RNA using alpha and beta constant primers. Separate chain-specific third strand synthesis with multiplexing indices produced the alpha and beta libraries. From the 5' RACE reads, TCRdb called clonotypes with MiXCR, one entry per CDR3 protein. Here the sample spans 8,000 to 13,000 distinct CDR3 sequences, around 7.6% being singletons. Whole blood was used without fractionation, so all unsorted peripheral T cells were included. Peripheral blood, around 2.5 ml, was drawn for RNA extraction. V was pared by 0 bases and J by 5 bases, with 10 bases between. Germline V CDR1 and CDR2: KGHSH, LQKENI. This CDR3 has 14 residues.

The chain joins TRBV18 to TRBJ1-1; possible D gene TRBD1, 6 bases. The clonotype was recovered from an adult in good health. Material for sequencing was blood. The CDR3 protein is CASSPPRGVTEAFF. CDR3 coding DNA: TGTGCCAGCTCACCACCCAGGGGCGTTACTGAAGCTTTCTTT. Complete variable domain (other parts from reference TRBV18 and TRBJ1-1): NAGVMQNPRHLVRRRGQEARLRCSPMKGHSHVYWYRQLPEEGLKFMVYLQKENIIDESGMPKERFSAEFPKEGPSILRIQQVVRGDSAAYFCASSPPRGVTEAFFGQGTRLTVV.